This T cell receptor (beta chain) comes out of a study of blood T cells in healthy people across ages. The CDR3 is 12 amino acids. Trimming cost V 7 bases and J 6 bases; bases outside gene matches: 5. CDR1 SQVTM and CDR2 ANQGSEA come from the germline V gene. A J-beta primer mix and a sample-barcoded 5' primer were used in a second PCR of roughly 7 to 12 cycles. MiXCR was run by TCRdb on the 5' RACE reads, yielding one entry per CDR3 protein. The data show approximately 730,000 distinct CDR3 sequences, about 42% seen once. The origin of this receptor is an older woman in good health. The chain joins TRBV29-1 to TRBJ2-3; 9 bases are shared with TRBD2. The sequencing input was blood. The CDR3 sequence: CSAAGGRDTQYF. As DNA, the CDR3 is TGCAGCGCCGCGGGGGGGCGGGATACGCAGTATTTT.